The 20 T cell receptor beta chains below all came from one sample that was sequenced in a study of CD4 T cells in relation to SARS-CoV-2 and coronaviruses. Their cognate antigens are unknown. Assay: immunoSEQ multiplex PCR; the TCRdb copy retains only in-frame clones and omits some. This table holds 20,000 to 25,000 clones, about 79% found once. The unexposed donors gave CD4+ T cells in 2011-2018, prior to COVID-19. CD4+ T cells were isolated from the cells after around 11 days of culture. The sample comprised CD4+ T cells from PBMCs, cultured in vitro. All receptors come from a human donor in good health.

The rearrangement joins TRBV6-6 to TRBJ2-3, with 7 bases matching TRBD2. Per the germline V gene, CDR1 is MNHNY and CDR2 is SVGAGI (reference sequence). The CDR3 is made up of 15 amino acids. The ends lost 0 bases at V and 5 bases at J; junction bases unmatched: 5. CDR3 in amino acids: CASSYSKGRGDTQYF. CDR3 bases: TGTGCCAGCAGTTACTCTAAAGGGAGGGGAGATACGCAGTATTTT.

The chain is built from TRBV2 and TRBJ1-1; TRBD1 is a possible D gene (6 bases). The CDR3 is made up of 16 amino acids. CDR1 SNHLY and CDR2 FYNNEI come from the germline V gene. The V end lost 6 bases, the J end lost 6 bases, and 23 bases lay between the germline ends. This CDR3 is CASRVRGPRYFAEAFF. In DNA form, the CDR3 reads TGTGCCAGCAGAGTCAGGGGCCCAAGGTATTTTGCTGAAGCTTTCTTT.

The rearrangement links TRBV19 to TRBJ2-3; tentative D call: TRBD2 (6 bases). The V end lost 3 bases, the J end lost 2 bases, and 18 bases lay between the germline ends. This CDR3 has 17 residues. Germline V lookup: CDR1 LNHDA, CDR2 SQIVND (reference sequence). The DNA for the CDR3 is TGTGCCAGTAGTATTGGGCGCCGGGACTTGATCACAGATACGCAGTATTTT. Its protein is CASSIGRRDLITDTQYF.

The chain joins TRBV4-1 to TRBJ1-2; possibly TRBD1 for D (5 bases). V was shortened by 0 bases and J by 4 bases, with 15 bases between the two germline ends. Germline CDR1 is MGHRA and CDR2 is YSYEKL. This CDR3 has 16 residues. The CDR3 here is CASSQDRRGVSYGYTF. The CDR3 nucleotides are TGCGCCAGCAGCCAAGATAGGCGGGGGGTGAGCTATGGCTACACCTTC.

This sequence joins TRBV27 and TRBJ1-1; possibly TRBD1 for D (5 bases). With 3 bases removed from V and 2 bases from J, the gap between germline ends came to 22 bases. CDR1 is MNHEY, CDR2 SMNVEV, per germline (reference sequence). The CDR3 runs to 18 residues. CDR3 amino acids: CASSFEYGRRGKNTEAFF. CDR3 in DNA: TGTGCCAGCAGTTTTGAATACGGCCGGCGGGGCAAAAACACTGAAGCTTTCTTT.

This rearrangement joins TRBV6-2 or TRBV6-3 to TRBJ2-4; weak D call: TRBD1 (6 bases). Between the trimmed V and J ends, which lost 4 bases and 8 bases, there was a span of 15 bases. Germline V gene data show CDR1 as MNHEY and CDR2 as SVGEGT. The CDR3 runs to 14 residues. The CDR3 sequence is CASSSLQGAYIQYF. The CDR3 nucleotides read TGTGCCAGCAGTTCGTTACAGGGAGCGTACATTCAGTACTTC.

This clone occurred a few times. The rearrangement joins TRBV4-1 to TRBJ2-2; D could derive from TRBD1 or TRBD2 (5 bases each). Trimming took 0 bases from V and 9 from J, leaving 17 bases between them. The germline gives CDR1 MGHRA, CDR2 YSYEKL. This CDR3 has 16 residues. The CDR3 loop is CASSQEAGRNGRELFF. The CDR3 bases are TGCGCCAGCAGCCAAGAGGCAGGGAGAAACGGTAGGGAGCTGTTTTTT.

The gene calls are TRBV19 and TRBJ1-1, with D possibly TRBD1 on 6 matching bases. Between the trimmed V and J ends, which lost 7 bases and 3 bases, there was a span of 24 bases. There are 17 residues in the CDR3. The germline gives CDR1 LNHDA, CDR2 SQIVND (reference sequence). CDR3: CASTVRGGSMYHTEAFF. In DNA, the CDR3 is TGTGCCAGTACCGTGAGGGGGGGTAGTATGTACCACACTGAAGCTTTCTTT.

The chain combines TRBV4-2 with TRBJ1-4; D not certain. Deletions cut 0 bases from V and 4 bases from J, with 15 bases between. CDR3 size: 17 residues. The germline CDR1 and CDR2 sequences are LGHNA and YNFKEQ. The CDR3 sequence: CASSQDPLYRNNEKLFF. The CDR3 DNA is TGTGCCAGCAGCCAAGATCCCTTGTACAGAAATAATGAAAAACTGTTTTTT.

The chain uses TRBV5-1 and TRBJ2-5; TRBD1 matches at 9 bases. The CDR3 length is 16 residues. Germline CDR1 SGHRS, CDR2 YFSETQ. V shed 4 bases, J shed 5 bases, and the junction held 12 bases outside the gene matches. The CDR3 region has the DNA TGCGCCAGCAGCAAGGCCCCACAGGGGGCTGGGGAGACCCAGTACTTC. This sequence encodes CASSKAPQGAGETQYF.

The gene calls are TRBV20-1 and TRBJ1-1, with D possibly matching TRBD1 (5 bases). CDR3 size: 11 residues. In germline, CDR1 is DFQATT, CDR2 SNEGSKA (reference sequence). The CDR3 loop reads CMGRTNTEAFF. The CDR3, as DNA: TGCATGGGACGGACGAACACTGAAGCTTTCTTT.

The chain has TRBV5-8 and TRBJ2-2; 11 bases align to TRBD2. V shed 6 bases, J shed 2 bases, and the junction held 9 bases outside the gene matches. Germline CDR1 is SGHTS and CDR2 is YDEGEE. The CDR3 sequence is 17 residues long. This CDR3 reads CASKTSGSSSNTGELFF. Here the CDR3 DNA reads TGTGCCAGCAAAACTAGCGGGAGTTCGTCCAACACCGGGGAGCTGTTTTTT.

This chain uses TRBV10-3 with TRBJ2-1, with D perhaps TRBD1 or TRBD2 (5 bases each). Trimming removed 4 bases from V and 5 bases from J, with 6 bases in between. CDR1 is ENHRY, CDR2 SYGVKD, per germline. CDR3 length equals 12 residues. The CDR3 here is CAISGGNNEQFF. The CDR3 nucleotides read TGTGCCATCAGTGGGGGGAACAATGAGCAGTTCTTC.

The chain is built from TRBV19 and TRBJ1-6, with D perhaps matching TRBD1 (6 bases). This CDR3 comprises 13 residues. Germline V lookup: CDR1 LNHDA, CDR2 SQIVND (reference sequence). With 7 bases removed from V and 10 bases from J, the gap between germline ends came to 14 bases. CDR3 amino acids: CASIQGLGSPLHF. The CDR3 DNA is TGTGCCAGTATTCAGGGGTTGGGATCACCCCTCCACTTT.

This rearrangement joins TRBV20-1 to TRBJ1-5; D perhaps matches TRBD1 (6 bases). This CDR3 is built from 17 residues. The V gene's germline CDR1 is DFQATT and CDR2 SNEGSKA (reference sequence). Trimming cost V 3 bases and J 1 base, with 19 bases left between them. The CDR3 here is CSASLAGHSSSNQPQHF. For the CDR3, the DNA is TGCAGTGCTAGTCTTGCGGGACATTCCTCCAGCAATCAGCCCCAGCATTTT.

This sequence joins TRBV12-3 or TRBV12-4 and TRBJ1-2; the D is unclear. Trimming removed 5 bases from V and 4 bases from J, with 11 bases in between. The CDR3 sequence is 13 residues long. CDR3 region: CASSERVPYGYTF. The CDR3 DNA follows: TGTGCCAGCAGTGAAAGGGTGCCCTATGGCTACACCTTC.

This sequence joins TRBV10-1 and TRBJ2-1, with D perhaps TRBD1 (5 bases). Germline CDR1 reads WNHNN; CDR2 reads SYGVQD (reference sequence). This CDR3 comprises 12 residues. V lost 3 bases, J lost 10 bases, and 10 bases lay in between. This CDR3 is CASSEPQGEQFF. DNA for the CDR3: TGCGCCAGCAGTGAACCCCAGGGCGAGCAGTTCTTC.

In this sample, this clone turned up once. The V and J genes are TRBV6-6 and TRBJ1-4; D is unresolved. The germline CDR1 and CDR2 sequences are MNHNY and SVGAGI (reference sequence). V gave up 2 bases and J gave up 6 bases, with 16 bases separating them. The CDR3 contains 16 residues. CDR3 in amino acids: CASSYGLRLTDEKLFF. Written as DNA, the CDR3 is TGTGCCAGCAGTTACGGGTTAAGGCTTACTGATGAAAAACTGTTTTTT.

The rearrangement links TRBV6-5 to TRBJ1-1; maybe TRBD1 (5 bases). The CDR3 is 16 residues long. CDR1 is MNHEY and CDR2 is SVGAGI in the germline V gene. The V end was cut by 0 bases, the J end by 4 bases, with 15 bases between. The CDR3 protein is CASSYSLSGAGTEAFF. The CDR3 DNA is TGTGCCAGCAGTTACTCCCTTAGTGGGGCCGGCACTGAAGCTTTCTTT.

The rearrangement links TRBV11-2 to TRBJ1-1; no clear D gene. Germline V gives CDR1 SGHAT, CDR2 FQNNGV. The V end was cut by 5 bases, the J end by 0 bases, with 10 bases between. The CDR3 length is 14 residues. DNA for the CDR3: TGTGCCAGCAGCCCGGGCGGACTGAACACTGAAGCTTTCTTT. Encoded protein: CASSPGGLNTEAFF.